Presented here are 14 T cell receptor beta chains from one specimen sequenced in a study of blood T cell repertoires in COVID-19. The protocol was immunoSEQ multiplex PCR, while the TCRdb copy is restricted to in-frame clones and leaves out a portion. Found here are around 200,000 clones, about 86% of them singletons; the top ten hold roughly 11%. Sequencing was done on a sample of peripheral blood. The source is a woman aged 60-75 years with COVID-19, enrolled during active disease.

In its sample, this clone was seen a few times. The rearrangement links TRBV6-5 to TRBJ1-6; the D gene is possibly TRBD1 (5 bases). V was cut by 7 bases and J by 10 bases, with 17 bases left in between. There are 14 residues in the CDR3. Germline V lookup: CDR1 MNHEY, CDR2 SVGAGI. DNA for the CDR3: TGTGCCAGCACCCGCTCACCGGGGGAATCACCCCTCCACTTT. Its translation: CASTRSPGESPLHF.

The chain recombines TRBV5-6 with TRBJ1-4, with D possibly TRBD1 on 5 matching bases. The CDR3 has 14 amino acids. Germline V gives CDR1 SGHDT, CDR2 YYEEEE. Trimming removed 3 bases from V and 4 bases from J, with 10 bases in between. CDR3 sequence (DNA): TGTGCCAGCAGCTGGGAGGGGCTTAATGAAAAACTGTTTTTT. Translation gives CASSWEGLNEKLFF.

The chain carries TRBV28 and TRBJ1-3, with 7 bases fitting TRBD1. Trimming at V came to 1 base and at J to 2 bases, leaving 5 bases not matched to a gene. The CDR3 runs 16 residues. Germline-derived CDR1 and CDR2 are MDHEN and SYDVKM. This CDR3 reads CASSLYGQATGNTIYF. In DNA, the CDR3 is TGTGCCAGCAGTTTATATGGACAGGCGACTGGAAACACCATATATTTT.

The chain couples TRBV3-1 (or the pseudogene TRBV3-2) to TRBJ2-2; 12 nucleotides align to TRBD2. Germline CDR1 and CDR2: LGHDT and YNNKEL (reference sequence). CDR3 size: 16 residues. J lost 7 bases, V lost 4 bases, and 7 bases had no gene match. CDR3 coding DNA: TGTGCCAGCAGCCGGGGCACTAGCGGGAGGATCGGGGAGCTGTTTTTT. Translation: CASSRGTSGRIGELFF.

This clone showed up just once. The CDR3 sequence is CASSYNRRTGETRREQYF. For the CDR3, the DNA is TGTGCCAGCAGTTATAATAGGCGGACAGGGGAAACCCGACGCGAGCAGTACTTC. The chain carries TRBV6-2 or TRBV6-3 and TRBJ2-7; 9 nucleotides agree with TRBD1. V lost 3 bases, J lost 6 bases, and 18 bases stayed unmatched. The CDR3 contains 18 residues. CDR1 and CDR2 (germline): MNHEY, SVGEGT.

This clone was picked up a small number of times. This chain joins TRBV30 and TRBJ1-6, with D hard to call. The germline V gene encodes CDR1 GTSNPN and CDR2 SVGIG (reference sequence). This CDR3 region has 13 residues. V was cut by 2 bases and J by 7 bases, with 9 bases left in between. CDR3 amino acids: CAWSSGINSPLHF. Written as DNA, the CDR3 is TGTGCCTGGAGTTCGGGAATCAATTCACCCCTCCACTTT.

This clone appeared a few times. This rearrangement joins TRBV6-5 to TRBJ1-2; TRBD1 matches 7 bases. Trimming cost V 4 bases and J 3 bases; bases outside gene matches: 5. Germline V gives CDR1 MNHEY, CDR2 SVGAGI. This CDR3 is built from 14 residues. This CDR3 is CASSSTGTYYGYTF. CDR3 nucleotide sequence: TGTGCCAGCAGTTCGACAGGGACCTACTATGGCTACACCTTC.

This chain links TRBV30 with TRBJ1-2; 7 bases are shared with TRBD1. V trimming: 2 bases; J trimming: 9 bases; junction bases outside the gene matches: 9. The germline gives CDR1 GTSNPN, CDR2 SVGIG (reference sequence). The CDR3 consists of 13 residues. CDR3 amino acids: CAWSNDRAWSYTF. The CDR3 DNA sequence: TGTGCCTGGAGTAATGACAGGGCGTGGAGCTACACCTTC.

The chain is built from TRBV15 and TRBJ1-6, with 11 positions matching TRBD1. From germline, CDR1 is LNHNV and CDR2 YYDKDF (reference sequence). CDR3 length: 18 amino acids. The junction had 7 bases not matched to a gene; V was cut back by 6 bases and J by 0 bases. As DNA, the CDR3 is TGTGCCACCAGTTGGGACAGGGGGTCGAGCTCCTATAATTCACCCCTCCACTTT. Translated: CATSWDRGSSSYNSPLHF. The full variable domain, completed using reference TRBV15 and TRBJ1-6, is DAMVIQNPRYQVTQFGKPVTLSCSQTLNHNVMYWYQQKSSQAPKLLFHYYDKDFNNEADTPDNFQSRRPNTSFCFLDIRSPGLGDTAMYLCATSWDRGSSSYNSPLHFGNGTRLTVT.

The V and J genes are TRBV9 and TRBJ2-2; 8 bases are shared with TRBD2. Trimming at V came to 4 bases and at J to 5 bases, leaving 1 base not matched to a gene. This CDR3 spans 13 amino acids. The germline gives CDR1 SGDLS, CDR2 YYNGEE. DNA for the CDR3: TGTGCCAGCAGCCCGGGAGGGACCGGGGAGCTGTTTTTT. Encoded protein: CASSPGGTGELFF.

V and J are TRBV9 and TRBJ2-1, with D unresolved. Trimming shortened V by 5 bases and J by 2 bases, and 8 bases separated the two germline ends. The V gene's germline CDR1 is SGDLS and CDR2 YYNGEE. The CDR3 contains 13 residues. The CDR3 protein is CASSLDTYNEQFF. Here the CDR3 DNA reads TGTGCCAGCAGTCTCGACACCTACAATGAGCAGTTCTTC.

Details on this clone: The same CDR3 also results from other DNA sequences found in this sample. The chain has TRBV6-2 or TRBV6-3 and TRBJ1-2; D perhaps matches TRBD1 (6 bases). Per the germline V gene, CDR1 is MNHEY and CDR2 is SVGEGT. This CDR3 contains 14 residues. Between the trimmed V and J ends, which lost 5 bases and 0 bases, there was a span of 10 bases. CDR3 sequence (DNA): TGTGCCAGCAGTAGGGACACTACTAACTATGGCTACACCTTC. It yields the protein CASSRDTTNYGYTF.

The genes are TRBV19 and TRBJ2-1; 9 bases map to TRBD1. V was clipped by 0 bases and J by 8 bases; unmatched bases: 8. Germline values: CDR1 LNHDA, CDR2 SQIVND (reference sequence). This CDR3 is built from 16 residues. CDR3 amino acids: CASSIDSGQGLDEQFF. The CDR3 nucleotides are TGTGCCAGTAGTATAGACTCGGGACAGGGTTTAGATGAGCAGTTCTTC.

The V and J genes are TRBV7-9 and TRBJ1-1; D is unresolved. The germline V gene encodes CDR1 SEHNR and CDR2 FQNEAQ (reference sequence). The V end was cut by 3 bases, the J end by 0 bases, with 11 bases between. The length of the CDR3 is 15 residues. CDR3 in DNA: TGTGCCAGCAGCTTCTTCCACATCATGAACACTGAAGCTTTCTTT. Residues: CASSFFHIMNTEAFF. Full variable domain (rest looked up from reference TRBV7-9 and TRBJ1-1): DTGVSQNPRHKITKRGQNVTFRCDPISEHNRLYWYRQTLGQGPEFLTYFQNEAQLEKSRLLSDRFSAERPKGSFSTLEIQRTEQGDSAMYLCASSFFHIMNTEAFFGQGTRLTVV.